The 25 T cell receptor beta chains below were found in one sample sequenced in a study of blood T cell repertoires in COVID-19. The repertoire was sequenced with immunoSEQ multiplex PCR; TCRdb's copy has only in-frame clones and lacks some. The table has fewer than 400,000 clones, roughly nine tenths seen once; the top ten hold roughly 5.2%. The sample consisted of PBMCs or T cells enriched from blood (not recorded which). These receptors all come from a man between 60 and 75 years old who had recovered from COVID-19.

The chain is built from TRBV7-2 and TRBJ2-3; 11 positions agree with TRBD2. V was pared by 7 bases and J by 5 bases, with 8 bases of the junction left unmatched. The germline V gene encodes CDR1 SGHTA and CDR2 FQGNSA. The CDR3 is 15 residues long. The CDR3 loop is CASNTMLAGGDTQYF. The DNA of the CDR3 is TGTGCCAGCAACACGATGCTAGCGGGAGGAGATACGCAGTATTTT.

For this clone: At the DNA level, this CDR3 is encoded by other sequences in the same sample as well. This sequence joins TRBV5-1 and TRBJ1-2, with 7 positions matching TRBD1. In germline, CDR1 is SGHRS, CDR2 YFSETQ. The CDR3 length is 13 residues. V shed 4 bases and J 5 bases; nucleotides not matched to a gene: 5. CDR3 amino acids: CASSPGQLYGYTF. CDR3 nucleotides: TGCGCCAGCAGCCCGGGACAGCTTTATGGCTACACCTTC.

The J gene is TRBJ1-1, the V gene TRBV19; possible D gene TRBD1, 6 bases. Trimming removed 0 bases from V and 6 bases from J, with 8 bases in between. This CDR3 region has 13 residues. The germline gives CDR1 LNHDA, CDR2 SQIVND (reference sequence). In DNA, the CDR3 is TGTGCCAGTAGTATAGACAGGGGAGCTGAAGCTTTCTTT. Amino acids: CASSIDRGAEAFF.

In DNA form, the CDR3 reads TGCAGCGTTGAATTGAGGGGGCCTCGGGGCTACACCTTC. Translation gives CSVELRGPRGYTF. The chain combines TRBV29-1 with TRBJ1-2, with 7 nucleotides matching TRBD1. CDR3 length: 13 amino acids. The ends lost 2 bases at V and 8 bases at J; junction bases unmatched: 8. CDR1 and CDR2 (germline): SQVTM, ANQGSEA.

The genes are TRBV5-1 and TRBJ2-7, with TRBD2 matching over 8 bases. The ends lost 4 bases at V and 6 bases at J; junction bases unmatched: 6. CDR1 and CDR2 (germline): SGHRS, YFSETQ. The length of the CDR3 is 13 residues. The CDR3 spells CASSGGLASEQYF. The DNA for the CDR3 is TGCGCCAGCAGCGGTGGACTAGCTTCCGAGCAGTACTTC.

The chain employs TRBV19 and TRBJ2-1, with 16 bases aligning to TRBD2. This CDR3 spans 19 amino acids. With V trimmed by 3 bases and J by 0 bases, 5 bases remained unmatched. Germline-derived CDR1 and CDR2 are LNHDA and SQIVND (reference sequence). The CDR3 DNA reads TGTGCCAGTAGTATGGGACTAGCGGGAGGGCTGAGCTCCTACAATGAGCAGTTCTTC. It yields the protein CASSMGLAGGLSSYNEQFF.

The gene calls are TRBV6-5 and TRBJ1-1; D uncertain. The V and J ends lost 6 bases and 5 bases respectively, with 10 bases between them. Germline V gene sequence: CDR1 MNHEY, CDR2 SVGAGI. CDR3 length equals 12 residues. The CDR3 DNA sequence: TGTGCCAGCAGCACCCCCCAGACTGAAGCTTTCTTT. Protein sequence: CASSTPQTEAFF.

This chain joins TRBV5-1 and TRBJ2-5; a weak D match, TRBD2 (5 bases). The germline gives CDR1 SGHRS, CDR2 YFSETQ. The CDR3 sequence is 16 residues long. The V end lost 0 bases, the J end lost 1 base, and 13 bases lay between the germline ends. DNA of the CDR3: TGCGCCAGCAGCTTGGTCGGGTCGGGATCCCAAGAGACCCAGTACTTC. This encodes CASSLVGSGSQETQYF.

This chain uses TRBV21-1 with TRBJ2-3; the table calls TRBD1, which could not be checked here. TRBV21-1 counts as a pseudogene. The CDR3 consists of 13 residues. The CDR3 sequence: CAITPDRGYTQYF. In nucleotides, the CDR3 is TGTGCCATCACTCCAGACAGGGGATATACGCAGTATTTT.

The chain has TRBV6-5 and TRBJ2-2; 8 bases are a match to TRBD1. This CDR3 spans 16 amino acids. The germline CDR1 and CDR2 sequences are MNHEY and SVGAGI. Trimming cost V 2 bases and J 4 bases; bases outside gene matches: 6. CDR3 DNA sequence: TGTGCCAGCAGTTACACCGGGACAGGATTCACCGGGGAGCTGTTTTTT. The encoded protein is CASSYTGTGFTGELFF.

The gene calls are TRBV7-3 and TRBJ2-1; TRBD1 might be the D (6 bases). Germline CDR1 SGHTA, CDR2 FQGTGA. The CDR3 consists of 15 residues. Trimming removed 4 bases at V and 2 bases at J, with 12 bases between. CDR3 residues: CASSSQGPAYNEQFF. CDR3 DNA: TGTGCCAGCAGCTCACAGGGTCCGGCCTACAATGAGCAGTTCTTC.

This clone has a single count. The chain links TRBV18 to TRBJ2-1, with D unclear. CDR1 is KGHSH and CDR2 is LQKENI in the germline V gene. Trimming pared 3 bases from V and 5 bases from J, leaving 8 bases between. CDR3 length: 13 residues. The DNA for the CDR3 is TGTGCCAGCTCACCCCCCGGTAACAATGAGCAGTTCTTC. Translation: CASSPPGNNEQFF.

V is TRBV28 and J is TRBJ1-2, with 9 bases lining up with TRBD1. The CDR3 is 14 residues long. CDR1 MDHEN and CDR2 SYDVKM come from the germline V gene. Unmatched junction bases numbered 8, after V lost 6 bases and J lost 6 bases. In nucleotides, the CDR3 is TGTGCCAGCAGCTTCACGGGACAGGGTAATGGCTACACCTTC. As protein: CASSFTGQGNGYTF.

This chain uses TRBV10-3 with TRBJ2-3; 9 bases line up with TRBD2. The germline V gene has CDR1 ENHRY and CDR2 SYGVKD. The length of the CDR3 is 17 residues. V was pared by 8 bases and J by 0 bases, with 12 bases of the junction left unmatched. CDR3 loop: CAISRGPSGDSTDTQYF. DNA of the CDR3: TGTGCCATCTCCCGAGGGCCTAGCGGGGATAGCACAGATACGCAGTATTTT.

The V gene is TRBV18, the J gene TRBJ2-1; tentative D call: TRBD1 (6 bases). The CDR3 runs to 14 residues. The V end was cut by 3 bases, the J end by 4 bases, with 10 bases between. Germline assignment: CDR1 KGHSH and CDR2 LQKENI. The CDR3 DNA is TGTGCCAGCTCACCCCAGACAGGATACAATGAGCAGTTCTTC. Encoded protein: CASSPQTGYNEQFF.

The V gene is TRBV29-1, the J gene TRBJ2-5; TRBD2 aligns across 14 bases. The CDR3 runs to 14 residues. Germline CDR1 SQVTM, CDR2 ANQGSEA. The V segment lost 4 bases and the J segment 6 bases; nucleotides outside the gene matches: 4. The CDR3, as DNA: TGCAGCGTTGTGGGACTAGCGGGAGTAAAGACCCAGTACTTC. It encodes CSVVGLAGVKTQYF.

The gene calls are TRBV24-1 and TRBJ2-5, with D possibly TRBD2 on 6 matching bases. V was clipped by 3 bases and J by 5 bases, with 15 bases between them. The CDR3 contains 15 residues. Germline V gene data show CDR1 as KGHDR and CDR2 as SFDVKD. CDR3 sequence reads: CATSDTGLTLETQYF. The CDR3 DNA reads as TGTGCCACCAGTGATACGGGACTGACCTTGGAGACCCAGTACTTC.

The chain joins TRBV27 to TRBJ1-6; a possible D gene is TRBD1 (6 bases). The CDR3 contains 16 residues. V was clipped by 6 bases and J by 7 bases, with 19 bases between them. Germline assignment: CDR1 MNHEY and CDR2 SMNVEV (reference sequence). In nucleotides, the CDR3 is TGTGCCAGCAGAAACAGGGACGTAAATTGGAATTCACCCCTCCACTTT. This gives the protein CASRNRDVNWNSPLHF.

The chain couples TRBV5-6 to TRBJ2-1; 9 bases line up with TRBD2. CDR1 is SGHDT and CDR2 is YYEEEE in the germline V gene. The CDR3 loop spans 16 amino acids. J was trimmed by 5 bases and V by 5 bases; bases with no gene match: 11. This CDR3 is CASSRLAGAVDNEQFF. The CDR3 bases are TGTGCCAGCAGTCGCTTAGCGGGAGCGGTCGACAATGAGCAGTTCTTC.

This clone has only one observation. This chain links TRBV4-1 with TRBJ2-1; D is perhaps TRBD2 (6 bases). Trimming took 0 bases from V and 0 from J, leaving 9 bases between them. CDR3 size: 16 residues. The germline gives CDR1 MGHRA, CDR2 YSYEKL. The CDR3 region has the DNA TGCGCCAGCAGCCAAGAGGGGAGGAGCTCCTACAATGAGCAGTTCTTC. It encodes CASSQEGRSSYNEQFF.

This chain joins TRBV4-1 and TRBJ2-2; 7 bases line up with TRBD1. In germline, CDR1 is MGHRA, CDR2 YSYEKL. The V segment lost 2 bases and the J segment 0 bases; nucleotides outside the gene matches: 3. The CDR3 is 16 amino acids. CDR3 sequence reads: CASSQRDSTNTGELFF. CDR3 nucleotide sequence: TGCGCCAGCAGCCAACGGGACAGCACGAACACCGGGGAGCTGTTTTTT.

Comments on this clone: At one end, the junction sequence differs from germline, possibly due to a read error. V is TRBV12-3 or TRBV12-4 and J is TRBJ1-2; D is possibly TRBD1 (5 bases). The CDR3 runs to 10 residues. The CDR3 is CASSLVDRTF. Written as DNA, the CDR3 is TGTGCCAGCAGTTTAGTCGACAGAACTTTC.

The chain links TRBV7-9 to TRBJ2-5, with 14 positions matching TRBD2. This CDR3 has 17 residues. CDR1 is SEHNR and CDR2 is FQNEAQ in the germline V gene (reference sequence). J gave up 1 base and V 5 bases, and 6 bases lay outside the gene matches. CDR3 loop: CASSRGLAGVLQETQYF. CDR3 nucleotide sequence: TGTGCCAGCAGCCGGGGACTAGCGGGGGTACTCCAAGAGACCCAGTACTTC. The entire variable domain, with the rest obtained from reference TRBV7-9 and TRBJ2-5, is as follows: DTGVSQNPRHKITKRGQNVTFRCDPISEHNRLYWYRQTLGQGPEFLTYFQNEAQLEKSRLLSDRFSAERPKGSFSTLEIQRTEQGDSAMYLCASSRGLAGVLQETQYFGPGTRLLVL.

This chain connects TRBV28 to TRBJ2-7, with 13 bases matching TRBD2. The germline V gene encodes CDR1 MDHEN and CDR2 SYDVKM. Germline trimming cut 6 bases from V and 2 bases from J; bases unmatched to any gene: 4. This CDR3 region has 15 residues. This CDR3 reads CASRKGLAGPYEQYF. The CDR3 nucleotides read TGTGCCAGCAGAAAGGGACTAGCGGGACCCTACGAGCAGTACTTC.

The CDR3 protein is CASRLQGAGQPQHF. The CDR3 DNA reads TGTGCCAGCAGACTCCAGGGGGCGGGCCAGCCCCAGCATTTT. The chain carries TRBV27 and TRBJ1-5, with TRBD1 matching 8 bases. Trimming at V came to 6 bases and at J to 7 bases, leaving 8 bases not matched to a gene. The CDR3 covers 14 residues. CDR1 is MNHEY and CDR2 is SMNVEV in the germline V gene (reference sequence).